Following are 14 T cell receptor beta chains from one sample sequenced in a study of blood T cell repertoires in COVID-19. Repertoires were generated with immunoSEQ multiplex PCR, while TCRdb's copy carries only in-frame clones and drops some. The sample lists 150,000 to 200,000 clones; roughly 87% were seen once. The material sequenced was PBMCs or T cells enriched from blood (not recorded which). These receptors were obtained from a human donor with acute COVID-19. The donor label of this sample is uncertain.

The V call is TRBV30, the J call TRBJ2-7; D remains unclear. V was cut by 1 base and J by 12 bases, with 19 bases left in between. The CDR3 spans 13 residues. Germline CDR1 is GTSNPN and CDR2 is SVGIG (reference sequence). In DNA form, the CDR3 reads TGTGCCTGGAGTGCCTCAGGCGCCTCCCAAGGGTACTTC. Its protein product is CAWSASGASQGYF.

This clone has only one observation. V is TRBV30 and J is TRBJ2-7; D possibly corresponds to TRBD2 (5 bases). Trimming took off 2 bases at V and 2 bases at J, with 10 bases between the two ends. This CDR3 is built from 13 residues. CDR1 GTSNPN and CDR2 SVGIG come from the germline V gene (reference sequence). The CDR3 spells CAWSSGAPYEQYF. The CDR3 DNA reads TGTGCCTGGAGTAGCGGAGCCCCCTACGAGCAGTACTTC.

The rearrangement joins TRBV6-5 to TRBJ1-2; D may be TRBD1 (6 bases). Germline assignment: CDR1 MNHEY and CDR2 SVGAGI. V shed 7 bases and J shed 4 bases, with 16 bases lying between them. The CDR3 loop spans 14 amino acids. CDR3 residues: CASTNGGTLYGYTF. CDR3 coding DNA: TGTGCCAGCACTAACGGGGGGACACTCTATGGCTACACCTTC.

CDR3 bases: TGCGCCAGCAGCCTCCGGGACAGGGACACTGAAGCTTTCTTT. Translation gives CASSLRDRDTEAFF. V and J are TRBV4-3 and TRBJ1-1, with 9 bases that match TRBD1. The CDR3 loop spans 14 amino acids. V lost 4 bases, J lost 3 bases, and 3 bases stayed unmatched. From germline, CDR1 is LGHNA and CDR2 YSLEER.

The chain uses TRBV2 and TRBJ2-7; 7 nucleotides agree with TRBD2. Germline lookup yields CDR1 SNHLY and CDR2 FYNNEI. With V trimmed by 11 bases and J by 0 bases, 10 bases remained unmatched. This CDR3 is built from 14 residues. CDR3 sequence (DNA): TGTGCCTCTCGGGGCGGGAGTAGCTCCTACGAGCAGTACTTC. Its translation is CASRGGSSSYEQYF.

The rearrangement links TRBV12-5 to TRBJ2-7; TRBD2 is a possible D gene (6 bases). The CDR3 extends over 14 amino acids. V dropped 4 bases and J dropped 6 bases, with 16 bases sitting between them. The germline CDR1 and CDR2 sequences are LGHNT and FRNRAP. The CDR3 loop is CASGSVGTPGEQYF. The CDR3 nucleotides are TGTGCTAGTGGTTCTGTAGGGACTCCGGGCGAGCAGTACTTC.

The chain employs TRBV10-3 and TRBJ2-3; D may be TRBD2 (6 bases). V gave up 6 bases and J gave up 2 bases, with 24 bases separating them. Looked up from germline, CDR1 is ENHRY and CDR2 is SYGVKD. CDR3 length equals 18 residues. The CDR3, as DNA: TGTGCCATCAGGCGTGGGCTCCTTGGCGGGGCTATCACAGATACGCAGTATTTT. Protein product: CAIRRGLLGGAITDTQYF.

Here the CDR3 DNA reads TGTGCCAGCAGCCTAGCGGGGGGTCACGGGGAGCTGTTTTTT. Its protein product is CASSLAGGHGELFF. The gene calls are TRBV3-1 (or the pseudogene TRBV3-2) and TRBJ2-2, with 10 bases fitting TRBD2. Germline values: CDR1 LGHDT, CDR2 YNNKEL (reference sequence). With 4 bases clipped from V and 7 bases from J, the junction kept 3 bases outside the gene matches. CDR3 length: 14 amino acids.

V is TRBV30 and J is TRBJ2-7, with a possible D match to TRBD1 (6 bases). Germline V gives CDR1 GTSNPN, CDR2 SVGIG (reference sequence). CDR3 size: 13 residues. V was shortened by 5 bases and J by 2 bases, with 13 bases between the two germline ends. The CDR3 nucleotides read TGTGCCTGGGGCCTTGACAGGCCCTACGAGCAGTACTTC. Translated: CAWGLDRPYEQYF.

The chain carries TRBV7-6 and TRBJ2-2; 7 bases fit TRBD1. The CDR3 runs to 16 residues. V shed 5 bases and J 2 bases; nucleotides not matched to a gene: 8. The germline V gene encodes CDR1 SGHVS and CDR2 FNYEAQ. For the CDR3, the DNA is TGTGCCAGCAGCCAATCGACAGGGACAAACACCGGGGAGCTGTTTTTT. Translation: CASSQSTGTNTGELFF.

The chain is built from TRBV2 and TRBJ1-6, with D unclear. The germline gives CDR1 SNHLY, CDR2 FYNNEI. There are 13 residues in the CDR3. The V gene lost 8 bases and the J gene lost 1 base, with 6 bases spanning the gap. The CDR3 DNA is TGTGCCAGCGGGGAGTCCTATAATTCACCCCTCCACTTT. Encoded protein: CASGESYNSPLHF.

The chain joins TRBV4-1 to TRBJ2-7; the match to TRBD1 covers 7 bases. This CDR3 has 14 amino acids. V dropped 3 bases and J dropped 7; count of bases not matched to a gene: 9. Germline CDR1 reads MGHRA; CDR2 reads YSYEKL. Written as DNA, the CDR3 is TGCGCCAGCAGCCAGGGGGCGACAGGGCTTGAGCAGTACTTC. Residues: CASSQGATGLEQYF.

This chain links TRBV4-1 with TRBJ1-2; a weak D match, TRBD1 (6 bases). Germline CDR1 MGHRA, CDR2 YSYEKL. CDR3 length equals 15 residues. V was shortened by 4 bases and J by 4 bases, with 16 bases between the two germline ends. Here the CDR3 DNA reads TGCGCCAGCAGCCGTGCCGGGACATGGTCCTATGGCTACACCTTC. Protein: CASSRAGTWSYGYTF.

The chain employs TRBV7-3 and TRBJ2-6; TRBD1 is a possible D gene (5 bases). With 9 bases removed from V and 0 bases from J, the gap between germline ends came to 12 bases. Germline V CDR1 and CDR2: SGHTA, FQGTGA. This CDR3 region has 15 residues. CDR3 sequence reads: CASGHATSGANVLTF. Here the CDR3 DNA reads TGTGCCAGTGGACACGCGACCTCTGGGGCCAACGTCCTGACTTTC.